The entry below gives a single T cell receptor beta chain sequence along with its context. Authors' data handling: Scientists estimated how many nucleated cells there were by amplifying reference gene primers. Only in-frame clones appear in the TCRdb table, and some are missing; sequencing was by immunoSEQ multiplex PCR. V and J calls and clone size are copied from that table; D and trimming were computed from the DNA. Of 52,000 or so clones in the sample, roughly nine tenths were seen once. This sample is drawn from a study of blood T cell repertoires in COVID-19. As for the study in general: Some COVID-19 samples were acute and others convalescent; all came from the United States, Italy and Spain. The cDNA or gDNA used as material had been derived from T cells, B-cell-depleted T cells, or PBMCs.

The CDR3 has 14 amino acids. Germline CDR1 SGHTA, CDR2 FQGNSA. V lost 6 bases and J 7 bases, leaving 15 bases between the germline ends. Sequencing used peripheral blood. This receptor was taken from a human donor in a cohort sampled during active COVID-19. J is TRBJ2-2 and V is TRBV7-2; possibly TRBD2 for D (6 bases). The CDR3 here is CASRDGGPSGELFF. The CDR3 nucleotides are TGTGCCAGCAGGGACGGAGGGCCCAGCGGGGAGCTGTTTTTT.